This T cell receptor (beta chain) was found in a study of blood T cell repertoires in COVID-19. The table came from immunoSEQ multiplex PCR; TCRdb's copy has only in-frame clones and leaves some out. In the table there are roughly 76,000 clones, approximately 80% of which are singletons. CDR3 size: 12 residues. V was cut by 7 bases and J by 4 bases, with 13 bases left in between. From germline, CDR1 is SQVTM and CDR2 ANQGSEA. The origin of this receptor is a woman aged 65 to 85 with acute or convalescent COVID-19. This chain links TRBV29-1 with TRBJ2-5, with D possibly TRBD1 on 5 matching bases. The sample comprised peripheral blood. CDR3 sequence: CSANRQRETQYF. The CDR3 bases are TGCAGCGCTAATCGACAGCGAGAGACCCAGTACTTC.